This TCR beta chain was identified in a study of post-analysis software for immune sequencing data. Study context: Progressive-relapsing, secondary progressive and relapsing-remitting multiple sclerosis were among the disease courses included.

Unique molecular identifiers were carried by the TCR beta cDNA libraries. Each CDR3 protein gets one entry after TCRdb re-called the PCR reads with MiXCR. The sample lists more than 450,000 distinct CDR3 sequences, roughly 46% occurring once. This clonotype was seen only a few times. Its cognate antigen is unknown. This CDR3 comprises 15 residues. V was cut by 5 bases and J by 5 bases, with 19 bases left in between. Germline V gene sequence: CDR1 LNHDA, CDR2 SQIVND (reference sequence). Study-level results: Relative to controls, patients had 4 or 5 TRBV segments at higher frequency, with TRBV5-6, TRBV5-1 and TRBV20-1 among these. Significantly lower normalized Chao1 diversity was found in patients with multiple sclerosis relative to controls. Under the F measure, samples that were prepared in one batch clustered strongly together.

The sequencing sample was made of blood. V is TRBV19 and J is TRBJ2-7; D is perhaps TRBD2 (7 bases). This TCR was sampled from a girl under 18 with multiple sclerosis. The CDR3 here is CASSFLGQGRDEQYF. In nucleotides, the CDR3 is TGTGCCAGTAGTTTTCTCGGGCAGGGGAGGGACGAGCAGTACTTC.